This T cell receptor (beta chain) was captured in a study of blood T cells in healthy people across ages. Trimming shortened V by 3 bases and J by 6 bases, and 17 bases separated the two germline ends. The CDR3 sequence is 15 residues long. CDR1 is KGHSH and CDR2 is LQKENI in the germline V gene. Together with a sample-barcoded 5' primer, a J-beta primer mix was included in a second PCR lasting roughly 6 to 12 cycles. One entry per CDR3 protein, called by TCRdb with MiXCR from the 5' RACE reads. Among 700,000 or so distinct CDR3 sequences listed, around a fifth were seen once. Sequencing input: blood. V and J are TRBV18 and TRBJ1-1, with D possibly TRBD1 on 6 matching bases. The clonotype was recovered from a man between 65 and 85 years old in good health. CDR3 DNA: TGTGCCAGCTCACCCGCCGGGACATGGATGTCTGAAGCTTTCTTT. Its translation: CASSPAGTWMSEAFF.